A single sample gave rise to the 10 T cell receptor beta chains below, sequenced in a study of cytomegalovirus exposure and HLA in healthy donors. PCR primers comprised 60 Vbeta and 13 Jbeta primers. Produced via immunoSEQ multiplex PCR; TCRdb's table is partial and in-frame only. The table shows about 180,000 clones, with over 75% occurring only once. The specimen was PBMCs. The source is a woman between 45 and 60 years old in good health and CMV-seronegative.

The table lists this clone with a count of one. This sequence joins TRBV28 and TRBJ2-1, with TRBD2 matching 14 bases. Trimming cost V 6 bases and J 8 bases; bases outside gene matches: 9. The CDR3 length is 16 residues. Germline assignment: CDR1 MDHEN and CDR2 SYDVKM. This chain's CDR3 is CASSPGTSGSSDEQFF. The CDR3, as DNA: TGTGCCAGCAGCCCCGGGACTAGCGGGAGCAGCGATGAGCAGTTCTTC. Supplemented by reference TRBV28 and TRBJ2-1, the full variable domain reads DVKVTQSSRYLVKRTGEKVFLECVQDMDHENMFWYRQDPGLGLRLIYFSYDVKMKEKGDIPEGYSVSREKKERFSLILESASTNQTSMYLCASSPGTSGSSDEQFFGPGTRLTVL.

V usage is TRBV12-5 and J usage is TRBJ2-2, with D possibly matching TRBD2 (6 bases). Trimming left V 4 bases short and J 8 bases short, with 11 bases between. CDR1 is LGHNT and CDR2 is FRNRAP in the germline V gene. This CDR3 is built from 13 residues. CDR3 loop: CASGSEGLGELFF. The DNA for the CDR3 is TGTGCTAGTGGTTCGGAGGGTTTAGGGGAGCTGTTTTTT. Drawing the rest from reference TRBV12-5 and TRBJ2-2, the complete variable domain is DARVTQTPRHKVTEMGQEVTMRCQPILGHNTVFWYRQTMMQGLELLAYFRNRAPLDDSGMPKDRFSAEMPDATLATLKIQPSEPRDSAVYFCASGSEGLGELFFGEGSRLTVL.

The V call is TRBV5-5, the J call TRBJ1-1, with D possibly TRBD1 on 5 matching bases. V was shortened by 4 bases and J by 2 bases, with 9 bases between the two germline ends. CDR1 SGHKS and CDR2 YYEKEE come from the germline V gene (reference sequence). This CDR3 region has 13 residues. The DNA for the CDR3 is TGTGCCAGCAGCACGACAGTAAACACTGAAGCTTTCTTT. Protein: CASSTTVNTEAFF. The whole variable domain, filled in from reference TRBV5-5 and TRBJ1-1, reads DAGVTQSPTHLIKTRGQQVTLRCSPISGHKSVSWYQQVLGQGPQFIFQYYEKEERGRGNFPDRFSARQFPNYSSELNVNALLLGDSALYLCASSTTVNTEAFFGQGTRLTVV.

The chain recombines TRBV9 with TRBJ2-3; no clear D gene. This CDR3 spans 14 amino acids. Germline V gene sequence: CDR1 SGDLS, CDR2 YYNGEE. V was clipped by 2 bases and J by 2 bases, with 9 bases between them. CDR3 loop: CASSVDGFTDTQYF. For the CDR3, the DNA is TGTGCCAGCAGCGTTGACGGGTTCACAGATACGCAGTATTTT.

The rearrangement joins TRBV28 to TRBJ2-2, with 7 bases aligning to TRBD1. Germline V CDR1 and CDR2: MDHEN, SYDVKM. The V segment lost 0 bases and the J segment 5 bases; nucleotides outside the gene matches: 6. The CDR3 length is 16 residues. CDR3: CASSLWGQTRTGELFF. The CDR3 DNA reads as TGTGCCAGCAGTTTATGGGGACAGACCCGGACCGGGGAGCTGTTTTTT.

This chain joins TRBV7-8 and TRBJ2-5; D unresolved. The germline V gene encodes CDR1 SGHVS and CDR2 FQNEAQ. The CDR3 runs to 14 residues. Trimming stripped 1 base from V and 4 bases from J, with 10 bases between. CDR3 region: CASSLENYRETQYF. In DNA, the CDR3 is TGTGCCAGCAGCTTAGAGAACTACCGAGAGACCCAGTACTTC.

The J gene is TRBJ2-2, the V gene TRBV7-2; 11 positions match TRBD2. Unmatched junction bases numbered 6, after V lost 4 bases and J lost 5 bases. This CDR3 spans 16 amino acids. Germline lookup yields CDR1 SGHTA and CDR2 FQGNSA. The CDR3 DNA sequence: TGTGCCAGCAGCTCTCATAGCGGGGGGGGGACCGGGGAGCTGTTTTTT. Translation: CASSSHSGGGTGELFF.

J is TRBJ2-7 and V is TRBV5-1; 9 positions agree with TRBD1. V trimming: 7 bases; J trimming: 4 bases; junction bases outside the gene matches: 12. Germline lookup yields CDR1 SGHRS and CDR2 YFSETQ. CDR3 length: 15 amino acids. CDR3 protein: CASAQGAAASYEQYF. CDR3 coding DNA: TGCGCCAGCGCACAGGGGGCGGCGGCCTCATACGAGCAGTACTTC.

V usage is TRBV21-1 and J usage is TRBJ1-1. TRBV21-1 is a documented pseudogene. This CDR3 spans 16 amino acids. CDR3 bases: TGTGCCAGCAGGGGGGTCGGGGGGATCTTGAACACTGAAGCTTTCTTT. Translating gives CASRGVGGILNTEAFF.

This chain connects TRBV15 to TRBJ2-3, with a weak D call TRBD2 (5 bases). This CDR3 is built from 17 residues. The V end lost 5 bases, the J end lost 2 bases, and 20 bases lay between the germline ends. CDR1 and CDR2 (germline): LNHNV, YYDKDF (reference sequence). Written as DNA, the CDR3 is TGTGCCACCAGCGGATACCATGGGGAGTGGGACACAGATACGCAGTATTTT. Protein product: CATSGYHGEWDTDTQYF.